This T cell receptor beta chain was retrieved from a study of regulatory T cells in long-lasting Graves disease. Time point denoted: newly diagnosed GD, antithyroid drugs for less than 3 months. Preparation of the TCR library used RNA extracted from PBMCs. The TCR beta library used iRepertoire HTBI primers with Arm-PCR amplification of CDR3. Each CDR3 protein gets one entry after TCRdb re-called the multiplex PCR reads with MiXCR. The repertoire holds hundreds of thousands of distinct CDR3 sequences, roughly 15% seen once, with about 20% in the top ten. Looked up from germline, CDR1 is MNHNS and CDR2 is SASEGT. V lost 4 bases and J lost 3, with 9 bases in between. The CDR3 has 13 residues. This clonotype was observed many times. These data also formed part of another study, on T cells in Graves' hyperthyroidism and ophthalmopathy.

The rearrangement uses TRBV6-1 and TRBJ2-5; no firm D call. Sequenced here: peripheral blood mononuclear cells (PBMCs), sampled at new diagnosis, from a patient treated with antithyroid drugs. The origin of this receptor is a woman aged 30 to 39 with Graves disease. CDR3 region: CASSVPSKETQYF. The CDR3 DNA is TGTGCCAGCAGTGTCCCTTCTAAAGAGACCCAGTACTTC.